The following is a T cell receptor (beta chain) sequence with its context. Its antigen remains unknown. The data were taken from a study of cytomegalovirus exposure and HLA in healthy donors. On the study more broadly: The approximately 120 million unique TCR beta sequences, from approximately 170 million T cells, were found by an earlier analysis.

Trimming removed 1 base from V and 1 base from J, with 8 bases in between. This CDR3 region has 15 residues. The germline CDR1 and CDR2 sequences are LNHNV and YYDKDF (reference sequence). Study findings and constraints: Despite most TCR sequences being rare, some public TCRs occurred in many donors. In all likelihood, a cluster of highly shared sequence variants was a sequencing artifact. Sequencing depth roughly uniform across donors was assumed in presence/absence analyses.

PCR amplification relied on 60 Vbeta primers (plus 13 Jbeta primers). Repertoires were generated with immunoSEQ multiplex PCR, while TCRdb's copy carries only in-frame clones and drops some. Seen in this sample are about 88,000 clones; the ten most common clones hold just over 5.5%. The TCR was taken from a girl under 18 in good health and CMV-seropositive. The chain links TRBV15 to TRBJ2-4, with a possible D match to TRBD1 (5 bases). Sequenced input: PBMCs. The CDR3 loop reads CATSRGGMAKNIQYF. The CDR3 DNA sequence: TGTGCCACCAGCAGAGGGGGCATGGCCAAAAACATTCAGTACTTC.